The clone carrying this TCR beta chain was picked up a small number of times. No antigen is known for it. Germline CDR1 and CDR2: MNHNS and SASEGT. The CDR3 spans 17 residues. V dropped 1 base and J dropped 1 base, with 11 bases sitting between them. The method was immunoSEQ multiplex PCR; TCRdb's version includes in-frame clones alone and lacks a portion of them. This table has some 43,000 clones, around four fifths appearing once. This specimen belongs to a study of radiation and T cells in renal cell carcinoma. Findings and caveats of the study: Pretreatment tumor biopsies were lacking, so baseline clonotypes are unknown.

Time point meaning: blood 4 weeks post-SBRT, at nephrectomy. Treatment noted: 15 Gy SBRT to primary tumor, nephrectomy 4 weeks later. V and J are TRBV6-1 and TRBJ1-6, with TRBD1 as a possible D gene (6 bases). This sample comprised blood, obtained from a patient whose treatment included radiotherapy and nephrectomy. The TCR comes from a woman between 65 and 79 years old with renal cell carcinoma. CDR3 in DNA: TGTGCCAGCAGTGAAGGGCAGGGGAAATCCTATAATTCACCCCTCCACTTT. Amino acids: CASSEGQGKSYNSPLHF.